The next 2 T cell receptor beta chains were all read from a single sample in a study of identical twins. TCRdb recomputed calls from the 5' RACE reads with MiXCR, one row per CDR3 protein. The sample lists 650,000 to 750,000 distinct CDR3 sequences, about 20% seen once, with over 4% in the top ten. The sample also formed part of further work on T cells expressing NK-cell markers.

The sequencing input was PBMCs. Receptor source: a woman aged 18-35 years in good health.

This clonotype was counted ten times or more. The chain links TRBV9 to TRBJ2-1, with 13 bases aligning to TRBD2. V gave up 3 bases and J gave up 5 bases; unmatched junction bases: 2. The CDR3 runs to 15 residues. Germline V gene lookup returns CDR1 SGDLS and CDR2 YYNGEE. The CDR3 protein is CASSEGLAGNNEQFF. The DNA for the CDR3 is TGTGCCAGCAGCGAGGGACTAGCGGGAAACAATGAGCAGTTCTTC.

This clonotype occurred a few times. CDR3 sequence reads: CASSSGGRAGANVLTF. The CDR3 coding sequence is TGTGCCAGCAGCTCCGGTGGAAGGGCTGGGGCCAACGTCCTGACTTTC. The gene calls are TRBV7-9 and TRBJ2-6; D gene unclear. CDR3 length equals 16 residues. V was trimmed by 4 bases and J by 2 bases, leaving 12 bases between them. Germline V CDR1 and CDR2: SEHNR, FQNEAQ (reference sequence).